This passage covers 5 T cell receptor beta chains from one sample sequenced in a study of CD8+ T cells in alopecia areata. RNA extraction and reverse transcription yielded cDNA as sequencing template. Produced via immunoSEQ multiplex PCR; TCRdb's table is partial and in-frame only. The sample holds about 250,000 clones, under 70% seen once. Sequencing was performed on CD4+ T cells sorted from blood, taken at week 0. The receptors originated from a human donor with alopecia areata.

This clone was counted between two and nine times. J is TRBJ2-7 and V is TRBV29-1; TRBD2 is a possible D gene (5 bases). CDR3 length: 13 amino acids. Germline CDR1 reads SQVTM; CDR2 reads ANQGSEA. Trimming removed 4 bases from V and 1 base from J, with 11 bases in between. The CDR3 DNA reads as TGCAGCGTTGTGAGCGGCGGGTCCTACGAGCAGTACTTC. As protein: CSVVSGGSYEQYF.

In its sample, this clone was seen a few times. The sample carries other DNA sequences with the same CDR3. CDR3: CAWSAQGNQPQHF. CDR3 DNA sequence: TGTGCCTGGAGCGCACAGGGGAATCAGCCCCAGCATTTT. The chain links TRBV30 to TRBJ1-5; TRBD1 agrees at 7 bases. The trim removed 3 bases at V and 4 bases at J, leaving 3 bases unmatched. Germline V gene sequence: CDR1 GTSNPN, CDR2 SVGIG (reference sequence). The CDR3 is 13 residues long.

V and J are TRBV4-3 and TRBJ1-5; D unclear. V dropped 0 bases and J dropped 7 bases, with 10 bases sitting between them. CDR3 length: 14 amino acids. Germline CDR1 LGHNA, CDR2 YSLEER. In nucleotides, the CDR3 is TGCGCCAGCAGCCAAGATTGGGGAAACCAGCCCCAGCATTTT. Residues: CASSQDWGNQPQHF.

CDR3 amino acids: CASSVDTGRDTQYF. The CDR3 nucleotides read TGTGCCAGCAGCGTAGATACTGGGCGGGATACGCAGTATTTT. The chain couples TRBV9 to TRBJ2-3; no definite D call. Between the trimmed V and J ends, which lost 0 bases and 6 bases, there was a span of 11 bases. This CDR3 is 14 amino acids long. Germline-derived CDR1 and CDR2 are SGDLS and YYNGEE. Supplemented by reference TRBV9 and TRBJ2-3, the full variable domain reads DSGVTQTPKHLITATGQRVTLRCSPRSGDLSVYWYQQSLDQGLQFLIQYYNGEERAKGNILERFSAQQFPDLHSELNLSSLELGDSALYFCASSVDTGRDTQYFGPGTRLTVL.

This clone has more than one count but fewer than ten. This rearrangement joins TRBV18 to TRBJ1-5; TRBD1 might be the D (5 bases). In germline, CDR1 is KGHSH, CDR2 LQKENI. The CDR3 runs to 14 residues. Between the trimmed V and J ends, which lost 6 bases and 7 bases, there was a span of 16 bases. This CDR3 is CASSRTQGNQPQHF. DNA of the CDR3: TGTGCCAGCTCCCGAACTCAGGGTAACCAGCCCCAGCATTTT.